The 32 T cell receptor beta chains reported below all come from one sample, sequenced in a study of neoadjuvant anti-PD-1 for oral cavity cancer. Clones were read by immunoSEQ multiplex PCR, and TCRdb kept only the in-frame ones, dropping some. Found here are some 15,000 clones, roughly four fifths of them singletons; the top ten hold 2.2%. Time point of the sample: after neoadjuvant nivolumab, at surgical resection. The sequencing here drew on PBMCs, taken after nivolumab (anti-PD-1) treatment. Source of these receptors: a person between 35 and 79 years old with oral cavity squamous cell carcinoma.

The chain recombines TRBV19 with TRBJ1-1; 8 positions match TRBD1. Per the germline V gene, CDR1 is LNHDA and CDR2 is SQIVND (reference sequence). V dropped 5 bases and J dropped 1; count of bases not matched to a gene: 3. CDR3 length: 14 residues. The DNA for the CDR3 is TGTGCCAGTAGTTACAGGGGGACGAACACTGAAGCTTTCTTT. Amino acids: CASSYRGTNTEAFF.

V is TRBV6-5 and J is TRBJ1-5; TRBD1 agrees at 11 bases. Germline trimming cut 5 bases from V and 7 bases from J; bases unmatched to any gene: 7. Germline CDR1 and CDR2: MNHEY and SVGAGI. This CDR3 region has 15 residues. The CDR3 sequence is CASSPGTGGYQPQHF. CDR3 sequence (DNA): TGTGCCAGCAGTCCCGGGACAGGGGGTTACCAGCCCCAGCATTTT.

This clone was seen a handful of times. The rearrangement uses TRBV6-1 and TRBJ1-5; a possible D gene is TRBD1 (5 bases). With 1 base removed from V and 7 bases from J, the gap between germline ends came to 11 bases. CDR3 size: 14 residues. Germline assignment: CDR1 MNHNS and CDR2 SASEGT. The CDR3 loop reads CASSEGAGMQPQHF. The DNA of the CDR3 is TGTGCCAGCAGTGAAGGGGCAGGGATGCAGCCCCAGCATTTT.

The chain recombines TRBV28 with TRBJ1-2; unclear D gene. Germline V gives CDR1 MDHEN, CDR2 SYDVKM. The CDR3 sequence is 17 residues long. The V and J ends lost 3 bases and 1 base respectively, with 18 bases between them. The CDR3 nucleotides are TGTGCCAGCAGTTTTTGGCGTCGGCAGGAGAGTAACTATGGCTACACCTTC. Translated: CASSFWRRQESNYGYTF.

This sequence joins TRBV5-1 and TRBJ2-5; either TRBD1 or TRBD2 may supply D (5 bases each). Trimming removed 0 bases from V and 3 bases from J, with 12 bases in between. Germline CDR1 SGHRS, CDR2 YFSETQ. The CDR3 runs 15 residues. CDR3: CASSLASLGEETQYF. The CDR3 DNA sequence: TGCGCCAGCAGCTTGGCCTCTCTGGGGGAAGAGACCCAGTACTTC.

This rearrangement joins TRBV7-9 to TRBJ1-1; D perhaps matches TRBD1 (5 bases). Germline V CDR1 and CDR2: SEHNR, FQNEAQ (reference sequence). Trimming pared 5 bases from V and 4 bases from J, leaving 17 bases between. This CDR3 region has 15 residues. CDR3 sequence reads: CASSAINTGGTEAFF. The CDR3 region has the DNA TGTGCCAGCAGCGCAATTAATACGGGGGGCACTGAAGCTTTCTTT. The full variable domain, in which reference TRBV7-9 and TRBJ1-1 provide the parts outside the CDR3, is DTGVSQNPRHKITKRGQNVTFRCDPISEHNRLYWYRQTLGQGPEFLTYFQNEAQLEKSRLLSDRFSAERPKGSFSTLEIQRTEQGDSAMYLCASSAINTGGTEAFFGQGTRLTVV.

This chain joins TRBV2 and TRBJ2-1; 14 bases are a match to TRBD2. The CDR3 has 15 amino acids. The J segment lost 6 bases and the V segment lost 5 bases, leaving 3 bases of the junction unmatched. The germline V gene encodes CDR1 SNHLY and CDR2 FYNNEI. CDR3: CASSKTSGRANEQFF. CDR3 coding DNA: TGTGCCAGCAGTAAGACTAGCGGGAGGGCCAATGAGCAGTTCTTC.

This clone was detected only a few times. Distinct nucleotide sequences in the sample also encode this CDR3. This chain connects TRBV2 to TRBJ1-1, with a possible D match to TRBD1 (5 bases). V lost 8 bases to trimming and J lost 1 base, with 11 bases between them. This CDR3 is built from 13 residues. From germline, CDR1 is SNHLY and CDR2 FYNNEI. In DNA, the CDR3 is TGTGCCAGCTCTGCTCAGGGGAACACTGAAGCTTTCTTT. This translates into CASSAQGNTEAFF.

V is TRBV4-2 and J is TRBJ2-6, with 7 bases that match TRBD2. There are 19 residues in the CDR3. Per germline, CDR1 LGHNA and CDR2 YNFKEQ. The trim removed 0 bases at V and 0 bases at J, leaving 8 bases unmatched. This CDR3 is CASSQEGLAASSGANVLTF. The CDR3 nucleotides are TGTGCCAGCAGCCAAGAAGGGCTAGCGGCAAGCTCTGGGGCCAACGTCCTGACTTTC.

This clone was counted between two and nine times. J is TRBJ2-2 and V is TRBV2; D is unresolved. The germline V gene has CDR1 SNHLY and CDR2 FYNNEI. V gave up 6 bases and J gave up 6 bases, with 11 bases separating them. The CDR3 contains 13 residues. CDR3 protein: CASRDRASGELFF. For the CDR3, the DNA is TGTGCCAGCAGAGACCGCGCATCCGGGGAGCTGTTTTTT.

J is TRBJ2-7 and V is TRBV30; possible D gene TRBD1, 6 bases. CDR1 is GTSNPN, CDR2 SVGIG, per germline (reference sequence). The V and J ends lost 6 bases and 0 bases respectively, with 9 bases between them. The CDR3 runs 12 residues. The CDR3 loop reads CACGRGSYEQYF. The CDR3 nucleotides read TGTGCCTGTGGCAGGGGCTCCTACGAGCAGTACTTC.

This chain joins TRBV10-1 and TRBJ1-1, with D tentatively TRBD1 (6 bases). This CDR3 region has 13 residues. Deletions cut 6 bases from V and 1 base from J, with 9 bases between. Per germline, CDR1 WNHNN and CDR2 SYGVQD (reference sequence). This CDR3 is CASRPDRNTEAFF. For the CDR3, the DNA is TGCGCCAGCAGACCGGACAGGAACACTGAAGCTTTCTTT.

The chain carries TRBV28 and TRBJ1-3; 8 nucleotides agree with TRBD1. Germline CDR1 and CDR2: MDHEN and SYDVKM. The CDR3 consists of 14 residues. Trimming cost V 3 bases and J 5 bases; bases outside gene matches: 3. DNA for the CDR3: TGTGCCAGCAGTTTGAGACAGGGGAGAAACACCATATATTTT. This encodes CASSLRQGRNTIYF.

This rearrangement joins TRBV6-1 to TRBJ1-6, with D tentatively TRBD1 (6 bases). The CDR3 loop spans 14 amino acids. Trimming removed 10 bases at V and 5 bases at J, with 15 bases between. Germline V gene sequence: CDR1 MNHNS, CDR2 SASEGT. CDR3: CATAQGADNSPLHF. For the CDR3, the DNA is TGTGCCACCGCACAGGGTGCGGATAATTCACCCCTCCACTTT.

The J gene is TRBJ2-5, the V gene TRBV6-5; 10 bases match TRBD1. The CDR3 is made up of 14 amino acids. Germline V lookup: CDR1 MNHEY, CDR2 SVGAGI. The V and J ends lost 4 bases and 5 bases, in that order; junction bases with no gene match: 4. The CDR3 sequence: CASSSGTGVETQYF. CDR3 DNA sequence: TGTGCCAGCAGTTCCGGGACAGGGGTTGAGACCCAGTACTTC.

This chain uses TRBV7-9 with TRBJ2-2; D unclear. Germline V CDR1 and CDR2: SEHNR, FQNEAQ (reference sequence). Trimming stripped 1 base from V and 0 bases from J, with 18 bases between. CDR3 length: 19 amino acids. In nucleotides, the CDR3 is TGTGCCAGCAGCTTAGTGACGGGCGGAACTCTAACGAACACCGGGGAGCTGTTTTTT. Amino acids: CASSLVTGGTLTNTGELFF.

As DNA, the CDR3 is TGCGCCAGCAGCTCGAATCTTGGAGGCCCGGGGCAGACCTTCAATTCACCCCTCCACTTT. As protein: CASSSNLGGPGQTFNSPLHF. The chain links TRBV5-1 to TRBJ1-6; D possibly corresponds to TRBD1 (5 bases). Trimming removed 3 bases at V and 7 bases at J, with 29 bases between. The CDR3 spans 20 residues. Germline CDR1 SGHRS, CDR2 YFSETQ. The variable domain in full, completed from reference TRBV5-1 and TRBJ1-6, reads KAGVTQTPRYLIKTRGQQVTLSCSPISGHRSVSWYQQTPGQGLQFLFEYFSETQRNKGNFPGRFSGRQFSNSRSEMNVSTLELGDSALYLCASSSNLGGPGQTFNSPLHFGNGTRLTVT.

The chain carries TRBV18 and TRBJ2-1, with D possibly being TRBD2 (5 bases). Germline-derived CDR1 and CDR2 are KGHSH and LQKENI. V was cut by 0 bases and J by 3 bases, with 9 bases left in between. The CDR3 runs 15 residues. CDR3 coding DNA: TGTGCCAGCTCACCACCGGCTAGCAACTACAATGAGCAGTTCTTC. Its translation: CASSPPASNYNEQFF.

This chain uses TRBV11-2 with TRBJ2-4; TRBD2 aligns across 15 bases. CDR3 length: 16 amino acids. The germline CDR1 and CDR2 sequences are SGHAT and FQNNGV. Losses at the gene ends were 5 bases for V and 5 bases for J; bases not matched to a gene: 4. CDR3 nucleotides: TGTGCCAGCAGCCCTGGACTAGCGGGAGGGCAAAACATTCAGTACTTC. Translating gives CASSPGLAGGQNIQYF.

This chain joins TRBV9 and TRBJ2-7, with 11 bases lining up with TRBD1. The CDR3 spans 16 residues. After removal of 2 bases from V and 5 bases from J, the junction contained 9 bases not matched to a gene. Per the germline V gene, CDR1 is SGDLS and CDR2 is YYNGEE. The CDR3 spells CASSVSPDRGQNEQYF. In nucleotides, the CDR3 is TGTGCCAGCAGCGTCAGCCCGGACAGGGGGCAGAACGAGCAGTACTTC.

The V call is TRBV19, the J call TRBJ1-1; no definite D call. The CDR3 contains 15 residues. Between the trimmed V and J ends, which lost 5 bases and 1 base, there was a span of 14 bases. Looked up from germline, CDR1 is LNHDA and CDR2 is SQIVND (reference sequence). The CDR3 bases are TGTGCCAGTAGTCCAGACCCATGGTCGAACACTGAAGCTTTCTTT. Its protein product is CASSPDPWSNTEAFF.

The J gene is TRBJ1-2, the V gene TRBV25-1; TRBD1 matches 7 bases. The trim removed 7 bases at V and 8 bases at J, leaving 10 bases unmatched. There are 13 residues in the CDR3. CDR1 and CDR2 from the germline V gene are MGHDK and SYGVNS. The CDR3 region has the DNA TGTGCCAGCACCGGGACAGCCTACGGAGGCTACACCTTC. It codes for CASTGTAYGGYTF.

This clone occurred a few times. The rearrangement joins TRBV2 to TRBJ1-2, with 7 bases identical to TRBD1. This CDR3 region has 15 residues. Looked up from germline, CDR1 is SNHLY and CDR2 is FYNNEI. The V gene end was trimmed by 1 base and the J gene end by 1 base; junction bases not matched to a gene: 3. This CDR3 reads CASSEGTGNNYGYTF. The CDR3 DNA reads as TGTGCCAGCAGTGAAGGGACAGGAAATAACTATGGCTACACCTTC.

The chain has TRBV6-1 and TRBJ2-1; TRBD2 matches at 11 bases. The junction had 8 bases not matched to a gene; V was cut back by 9 bases and J by 10 bases. Germline assignment: CDR1 MNHNS and CDR2 SASEGT. This CDR3 is 13 amino acids long. The CDR3 spells CASLLAGGSEQFF. CDR3 coding DNA: TGTGCCAGTCTGTTAGCGGGAGGGAGCGAGCAGTTCTTC.

This sequence joins TRBV7-9 and TRBJ1-2; D possibly corresponds to TRBD1 (5 bases). CDR1 and CDR2 (germline): SEHNR, FQNEAQ (reference sequence). CDR3 length: 16 residues. The V and J ends lost 4 bases and 8 bases respectively, with 23 bases between them. The CDR3 sequence is CASSSSAWQGRLGYTF. In DNA, the CDR3 is TGTGCCAGCAGCTCCTCTGCCTGGCAGGGCCGACTCGGCTACACCTTC.

This chain joins TRBV27 and TRBJ2-7; D gene unclear. The germline V gene has CDR1 MNHEY and CDR2 SMNVEV (reference sequence). The V end was cut by 3 bases, the J end by 2 bases, with 11 bases between. This CDR3 contains 14 residues. CDR3 amino acids: CASSFVSGAYEQYF. The CDR3 coding sequence is TGTGCCAGCAGTTTCGTCTCCGGTGCCTACGAGCAGTACTTC.

The V gene is TRBV30, the J gene TRBJ2-7, with 7 bases aligning to TRBD1. The CDR3 has 12 amino acids. From germline, CDR1 is GTSNPN and CDR2 SVGIG (reference sequence). V was clipped by 3 bases and J by 2 bases; unmatched bases: 1. CDR3 nucleotides: TGTGCCTGGAGGGGACAGCCCTACGAGCAGTACTTC. It specifies CAWRGQPYEQYF.

This clone was seen more than once but under ten times. The sample carries other DNA sequences with the same CDR3. The rearrangement uses TRBV19 and TRBJ1-1, with D maybe TRBD1 (6 bases). CDR1 is LNHDA, CDR2 SQIVND, per germline (reference sequence). Deletions cut 3 bases from V and 1 base from J, with 9 bases between. CDR3 length equals 14 residues. CDR3 nucleotide sequence: TGTGCCAGTAGTATTTCAGGGGCGAACACTGAAGCTTTCTTT. It translates to CASSISGANTEAFF.

This clone was counted only a few times. The chain recombines TRBV29-1 with TRBJ2-1; D remains unclear. CDR3 size: 14 residues. Germline assignment: CDR1 SQVTM and CDR2 ANQGSEA. Trimming took off 4 bases at V and 0 bases at J, with 10 bases between the two ends. CDR3 amino acids: CSVVRDSSYNEQFF. The CDR3 region has the DNA TGCAGCGTTGTGCGAGATAGCTCCTACAATGAGCAGTTCTTC.

This rearrangement joins TRBV4-1 to TRBJ2-5; a possible D gene is TRBD1 (6 bases). The CDR3 spans 15 residues. The V end lost 4 bases, the J end lost 5 bases, and 17 bases lay between the germline ends. Germline CDR1 and CDR2: MGHRA and YSYEKL. CDR3 amino acids: CASSRIGQYVETQYF. The CDR3 region has the DNA TGCGCCAGCAGCCGGATAGGACAGTACGTGGAGACCCAGTACTTC.

This chain's CDR3 is CASSLYREETQYF. The CDR3 nucleotides are TGCGCCAGCAGCTTGTACAGGGAAGAGACCCAGTACTTC. The rearrangement joins TRBV5-1 to TRBJ2-5, with D perhaps matching TRBD1 (6 bases). V was shortened by 1 base and J by 3 bases, with 7 bases between the two germline ends. In germline, CDR1 is SGHRS, CDR2 YFSETQ. The CDR3 sequence is 13 residues long.

The rearrangement links TRBV9 to TRBJ1-2; TRBD1 matches at 10 bases. The CDR3 has 11 residues. Germline V gene data show CDR1 as SGDLS and CDR2 as YYNGEE. V was clipped by 7 bases and J by 8 bases; unmatched bases: 2. Written as DNA, the CDR3 is TGTGCCAGCCAGACAGGGGGCGGCTACACCTTC. The encoded protein is CASQTGGGYTF.